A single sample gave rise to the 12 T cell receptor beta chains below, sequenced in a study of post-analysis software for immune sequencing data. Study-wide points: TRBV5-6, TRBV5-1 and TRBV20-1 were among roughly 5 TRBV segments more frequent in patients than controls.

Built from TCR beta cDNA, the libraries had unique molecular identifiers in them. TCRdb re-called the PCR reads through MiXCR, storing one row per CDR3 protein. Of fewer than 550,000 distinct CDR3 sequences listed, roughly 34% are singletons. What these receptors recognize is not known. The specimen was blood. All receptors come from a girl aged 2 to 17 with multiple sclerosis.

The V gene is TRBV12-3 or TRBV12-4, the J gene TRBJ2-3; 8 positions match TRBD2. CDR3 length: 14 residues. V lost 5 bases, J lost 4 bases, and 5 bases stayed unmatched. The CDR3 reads CASSPGGQSDTQYF. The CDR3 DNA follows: TGTGCCAGCAGTCCGGGGGGGCAGTCAGATACGCAGTATTTT.

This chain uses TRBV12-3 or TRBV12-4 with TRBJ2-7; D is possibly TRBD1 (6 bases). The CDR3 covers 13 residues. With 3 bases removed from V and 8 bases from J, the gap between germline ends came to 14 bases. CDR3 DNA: TGTGCCAGCAGTTTTGACACAGGGAATAAGCAGTACTTC. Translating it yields CASSFDTGNKQYF.

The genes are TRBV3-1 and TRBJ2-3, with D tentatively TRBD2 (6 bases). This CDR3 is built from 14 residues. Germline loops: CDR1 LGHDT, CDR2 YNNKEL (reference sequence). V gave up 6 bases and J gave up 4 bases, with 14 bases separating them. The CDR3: CASSSGLSSDTQYF. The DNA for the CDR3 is TGTGCCAGCAGTTCGGGACTTTCCTCAGATACGCAGTATTTT.

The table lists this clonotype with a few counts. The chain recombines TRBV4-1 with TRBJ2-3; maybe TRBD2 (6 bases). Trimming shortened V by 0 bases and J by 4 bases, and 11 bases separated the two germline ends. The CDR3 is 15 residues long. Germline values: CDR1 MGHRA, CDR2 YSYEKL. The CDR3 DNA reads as TGCGCCAGCAGCCAAGATTTCGGGGGTGCAGATACGCAGTATTTT. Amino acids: CASSQDFGGADTQYF.

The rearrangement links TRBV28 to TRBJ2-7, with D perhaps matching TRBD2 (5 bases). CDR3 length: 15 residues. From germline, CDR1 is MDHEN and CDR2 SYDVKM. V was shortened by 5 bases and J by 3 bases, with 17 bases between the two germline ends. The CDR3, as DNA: TGTGCCAGCAGTGCGAGACGGGAAGTTTACTACGAGCAGTACTTC. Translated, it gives CASSARREVYYEQYF.

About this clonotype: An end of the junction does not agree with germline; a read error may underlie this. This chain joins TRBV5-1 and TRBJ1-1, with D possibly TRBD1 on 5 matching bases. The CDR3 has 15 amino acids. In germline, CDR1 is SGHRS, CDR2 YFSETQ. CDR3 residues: CVSSTSRDGDTEAFF. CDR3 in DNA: TGCGTCAGCAGCACCTCCAGGGATGGGGACACTGAAGCTTTCTTT.

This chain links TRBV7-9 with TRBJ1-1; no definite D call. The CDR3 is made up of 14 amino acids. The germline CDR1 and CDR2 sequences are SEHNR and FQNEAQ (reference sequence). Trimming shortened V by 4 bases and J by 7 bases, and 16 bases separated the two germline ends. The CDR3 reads CASSYHPDKHEAFF. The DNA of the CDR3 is TGTGCCAGCAGCTACCACCCCGACAAGCATGAAGCTTTCTTT.

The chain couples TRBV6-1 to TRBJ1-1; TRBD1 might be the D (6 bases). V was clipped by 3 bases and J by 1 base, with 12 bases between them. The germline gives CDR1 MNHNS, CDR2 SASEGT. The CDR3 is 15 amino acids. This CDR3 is CASSDPGTKNTEAFF. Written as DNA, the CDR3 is TGTGCCAGCAGTGATCCCGGGACAAAGAACACTGAAGCTTTCTTT.

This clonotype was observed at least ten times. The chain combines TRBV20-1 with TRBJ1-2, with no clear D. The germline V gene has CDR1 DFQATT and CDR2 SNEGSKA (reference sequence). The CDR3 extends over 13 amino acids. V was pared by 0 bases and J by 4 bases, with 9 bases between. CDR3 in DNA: TGCAGTGCTAGAGATCCGGGTTCCTATGGCTACACCTTC. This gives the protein CSARDPGSYGYTF.

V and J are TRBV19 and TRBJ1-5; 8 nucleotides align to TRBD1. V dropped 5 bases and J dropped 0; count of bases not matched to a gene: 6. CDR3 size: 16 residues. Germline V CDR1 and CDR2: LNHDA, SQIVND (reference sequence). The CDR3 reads CASSAGQAHSNQPQHF. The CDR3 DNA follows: TGTGCCAGTAGTGCGGGACAGGCACATAGCAATCAGCCCCAGCATTTT. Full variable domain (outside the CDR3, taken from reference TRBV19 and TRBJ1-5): DGGITQSPKYLFRKEGQNVTLSCEQNLNHDAMYWYRQDPGQGLRLIYYSQIVNDFQKGDIAEGYSVSREKKESFPLTVTSAQKNPTAFYLCASSAGQAHSNQPQHFGDGTRLSIL.

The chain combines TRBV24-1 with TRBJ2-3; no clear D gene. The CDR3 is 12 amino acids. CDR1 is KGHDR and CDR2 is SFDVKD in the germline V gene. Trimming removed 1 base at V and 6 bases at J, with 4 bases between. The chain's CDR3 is CATSDFGDTQYF. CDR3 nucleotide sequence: TGTGCCACCAGTGATTTCGGGGATACGCAGTATTTT.

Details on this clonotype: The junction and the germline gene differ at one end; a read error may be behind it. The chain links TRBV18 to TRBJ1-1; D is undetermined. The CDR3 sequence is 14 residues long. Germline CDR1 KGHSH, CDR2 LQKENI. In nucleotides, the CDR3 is TGTGCCAGCTCACTACCGTACATGAACACTGGAGCTTTCTTT. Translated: CASSLPYMNTGAFF.